One and the same sample provided the 9 T cell receptor beta chains below, sequenced in a study of T-cell reconstitution after alpha-beta-depleted transplantation in children. Unique molecular identifiers were used to barcode this TCRbeta library. MiXCR was run by TCRdb on the PCR reads, yielding one entry per CDR3 protein. The sample holds tens of thousands of distinct CDR3 sequences, about a sixth seen once. This sample comprised PBMCs, mostly from graft donor cells, obtained 360 days after TCRalphabeta/CD19-depleted stem cell transplant. The receptors were sampled from a male patient under 10 years old who had a stem cell transplant for acute lymphoblastic leukemia, so the T cells may come from the graft donor.

At least ten counts were recorded for this clonotype. The genes are TRBV27 and TRBJ2-7; the match to TRBD2 covers 10 bases. The J segment lost 1 base and the V segment lost 5 bases, leaving 14 bases of the junction unmatched. Germline assignment: CDR1 MNHEY and CDR2 SMNVEV (reference sequence). This CDR3 contains 18 residues. The CDR3 coding sequence is TGTGCCAGCAGTCCATCTTATTCTAGCGGGAGAGGGTCCTACGAGCAGTACTTC. Protein: CASSPSYSSGRGSYEQYF.

This rearrangement joins TRBV12-3 or TRBV12-4 to TRBJ2-4, with 9 bases matching TRBD1. Unmatched junction bases numbered 10, after V lost 4 bases and J lost 3 bases. The CDR3 sequence is 17 residues long. CDR3 in amino acids: CASSSLKGQGYKNIQYF. The CDR3 DNA is TGTGCCAGCAGTTCCCTCAAGGGACAGGGTTACAAAAACATTCAGTACTTC.

V is TRBV5-6 and J is TRBJ2-3; no clear D. CDR1 is SGHDT, CDR2 YYEEEE, per germline. V lost 2 bases and J 5 bases, leaving 6 bases between the germline ends. The CDR3 runs to 12 residues. In DNA, the CDR3 is TGTGCCAGCAGCTTCTTGAGAGATACGCAGTATTTT. Translated, it gives CASSFLRDTQYF.

The rearrangement joins TRBV11-3 to TRBJ2-3, with 11 nucleotides matching TRBD2. Germline trimming cut 5 bases from V and 4 bases from J; bases unmatched to any gene: 5. This CDR3 contains 15 residues. Germline V gene data show CDR1 as SGHNT and CDR2 as YENEEA. CDR3 in DNA: TGTGCCAGCAGCCTTAGCGGGAGGGAGGCAGATACGCAGTATTTT. This sequence encodes CASSLSGREADTQYF.

This chain connects TRBV12-3 or TRBV12-4 to TRBJ2-1; 8 nucleotides match TRBD2. The J segment lost 12 bases and the V segment lost 3 bases, leaving 4 bases of the junction unmatched. This CDR3 region has 12 residues. CDR3 DNA: TGTGCCAGCAGTTTCGCTAGCGGGCGGCAGTTCTTC. This codes for CASSFASGRQFF.

This clonotype appeared a few times. The gene calls are TRBV12-3 or TRBV12-4 and TRBJ2-2, with D unclear. Deletions cut 3 bases from V and 4 bases from J, with 9 bases between. The CDR3 has 14 residues. CDR3 in DNA: TGTGCCAGCAGTTTCCGGGTCCCCACCGGGGAGCTGTTTTTT. Translation gives CASSFRVPTGELFF.

This chain connects TRBV11-2 to TRBJ2-7; 9 bases agree with TRBD1. Germline CDR1 SGHAT, CDR2 FQNNGV. Trimming removed 5 bases from V and 4 bases from J; junction bases left unmatched: 9. CDR3 length: 15 amino acids. CDR3 region: CASSRDGTGPYEQYF. Written as DNA, the CDR3 is TGTGCCAGCAGCCGAGACGGGACAGGGCCGTACGAGCAGTACTTC. The variable domain in full, with the rest retrieved from reference TRBV11-2 and TRBJ2-7, is EAGVAQSPRYKIIEKRQSVAFWCNPISGHATLYWYQQILGQGPKLLIQFQNNGVVDDSQLPKDRFSAERLKGVDSTLKIQPAKLEDSAVYLCASSRDGTGPYEQYFGPGTRLTVT.

Only a few counts were recorded for this clonotype. The chain recombines TRBV29-1 with TRBJ1-1; no firm D call. Germline V gene sequence: CDR1 SQVTM, CDR2 ANQGSEA. This CDR3 has 14 amino acids. V was shortened by 2 bases and J by 0 bases, with 10 bases between the two germline ends. The CDR3 coding sequence is TGCAGCGTTGAATCCCCCACGCTGAACACTGAAGCTTTCTTT. Amino acids: CSVESPTLNTEAFF.

The V call is TRBV7-2, the J call TRBJ2-1; 16 nucleotides line up with TRBD2. The V and J ends lost 4 bases and 15 bases, in that order; junction bases with no gene match: 9. The CDR3 runs to 15 residues. CDR1 is SGHTA and CDR2 is FQGNSA in the germline V gene. As DNA, the CDR3 is TGTGCCAGCAGCTGGGGACTAGCGGGAGGGCTCACGCGGTTCTTC. Its translation: CASSWGLAGGLTRFF.